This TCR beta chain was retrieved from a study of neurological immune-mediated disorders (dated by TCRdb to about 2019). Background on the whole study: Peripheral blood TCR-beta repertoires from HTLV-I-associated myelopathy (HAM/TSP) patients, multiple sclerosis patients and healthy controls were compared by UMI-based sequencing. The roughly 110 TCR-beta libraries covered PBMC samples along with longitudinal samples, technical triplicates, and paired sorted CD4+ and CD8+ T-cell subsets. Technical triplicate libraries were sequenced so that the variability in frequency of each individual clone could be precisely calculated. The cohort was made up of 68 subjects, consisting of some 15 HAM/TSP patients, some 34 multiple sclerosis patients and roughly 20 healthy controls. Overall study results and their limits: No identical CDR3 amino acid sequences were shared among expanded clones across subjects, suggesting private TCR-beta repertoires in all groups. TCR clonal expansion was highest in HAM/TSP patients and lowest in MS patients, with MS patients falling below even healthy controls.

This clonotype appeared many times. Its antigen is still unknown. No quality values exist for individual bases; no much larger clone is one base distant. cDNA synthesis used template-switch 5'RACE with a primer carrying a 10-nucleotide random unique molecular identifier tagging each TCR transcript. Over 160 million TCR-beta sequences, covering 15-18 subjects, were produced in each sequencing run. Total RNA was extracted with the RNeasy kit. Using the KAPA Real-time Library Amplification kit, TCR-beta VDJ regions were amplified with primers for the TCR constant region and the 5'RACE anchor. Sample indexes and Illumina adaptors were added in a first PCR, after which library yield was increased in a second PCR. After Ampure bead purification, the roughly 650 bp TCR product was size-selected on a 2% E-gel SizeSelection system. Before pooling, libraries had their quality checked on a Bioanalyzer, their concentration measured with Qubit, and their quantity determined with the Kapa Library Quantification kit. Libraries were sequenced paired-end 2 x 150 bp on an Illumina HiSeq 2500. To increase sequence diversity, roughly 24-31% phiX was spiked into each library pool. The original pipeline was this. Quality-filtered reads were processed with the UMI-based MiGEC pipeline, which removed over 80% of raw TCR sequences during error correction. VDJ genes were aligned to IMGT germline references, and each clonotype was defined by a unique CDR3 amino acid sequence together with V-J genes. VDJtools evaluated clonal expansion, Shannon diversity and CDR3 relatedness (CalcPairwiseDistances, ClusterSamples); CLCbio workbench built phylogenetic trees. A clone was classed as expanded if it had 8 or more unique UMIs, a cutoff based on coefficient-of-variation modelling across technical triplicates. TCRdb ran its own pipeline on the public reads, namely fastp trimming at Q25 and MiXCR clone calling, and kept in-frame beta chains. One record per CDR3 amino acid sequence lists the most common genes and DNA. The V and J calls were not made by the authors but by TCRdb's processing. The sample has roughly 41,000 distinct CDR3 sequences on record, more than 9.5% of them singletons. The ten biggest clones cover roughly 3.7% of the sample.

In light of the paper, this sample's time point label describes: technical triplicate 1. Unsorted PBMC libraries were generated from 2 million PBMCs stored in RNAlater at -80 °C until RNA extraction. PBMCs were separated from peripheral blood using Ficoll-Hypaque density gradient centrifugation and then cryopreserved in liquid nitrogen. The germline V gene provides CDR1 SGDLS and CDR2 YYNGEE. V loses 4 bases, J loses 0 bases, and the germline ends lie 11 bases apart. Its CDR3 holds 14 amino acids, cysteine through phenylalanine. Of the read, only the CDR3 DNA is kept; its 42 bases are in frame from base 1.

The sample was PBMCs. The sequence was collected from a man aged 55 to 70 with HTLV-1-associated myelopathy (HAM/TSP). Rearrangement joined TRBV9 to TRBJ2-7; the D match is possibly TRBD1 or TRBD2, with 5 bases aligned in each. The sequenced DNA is TGTGCCAGCAGCCCGTCCGGGACCTCCTACGAGCAGTACTTC. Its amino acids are CASSPSGTSYEQYF.